The 27 T cell receptor beta chains listed next were all sequenced from one sample in a study of beta chain features in type 1 diabetes. Reverse transcribing all isolated RNA meant expressed TCRB transcripts were sequenced. Libraries were prepared by immunoSEQ multiplex PCR; TCRdb keeps only in-frame clonotypes and omits some of them. The sample lists 250,000 or so clones, 27% occurring once. Sequenced sample: central memory CD4+ T cells from blood. These receptors were collected from a man aged 25 to 40 in good health.

The CDR3 sequence is CSVETGGSYEQYF. The CDR3 DNA follows: TGCAGCGTTGAGACAGGGGGCTCCTACGAGCAGTACTTC. V gene TRBV29-1 combines with J gene TRBJ2-7; 9 nucleotides align to TRBD1. The CDR3 totals 13 residues. V was clipped by 3 bases and J by 0 bases; unmatched bases: 0. CDR1 is SQVTM and CDR2 is ANQGSEA in the germline V gene.

The chain uses TRBV29-1 and TRBJ2-7, with D perhaps given as TRBD1 or TRBD2 (6 bases each). Germline values: CDR1 SQVTM, CDR2 ANQGSEA. This CDR3 is built from 15 residues. V shed 5 bases and J shed 2 bases, with 19 bases lying between them. CDR3 amino acids: CSVMGGQGKPYEQYF. In DNA, the CDR3 is TGCAGCGTTATGGGGGGACAAGGGAAACCCTACGAGCAGTACTTC.

This clone has only a few counts. This sequence joins TRBV11-2 and TRBJ1-1; D not certain. Germline CDR1 reads SGHAT; CDR2 reads FQNNGV. This CDR3 region has 14 residues. With 5 bases removed from V and 1 base from J, the gap between germline ends came to 11 bases. The chain's CDR3 is CASSPDDKNTEAFF. CDR3 DNA: TGTGCCAGCAGCCCGGATGACAAGAACACTGAAGCTTTCTTT.

The V and J genes are TRBV4-3 and TRBJ2-7; TRBD1 might be the D (5 bases). V dropped 4 bases and J dropped 4 bases, with 20 bases sitting between them. CDR1 and CDR2 from the germline V gene are LGHNA and YSLEER. The CDR3 totals 16 residues. The CDR3 DNA sequence: TGCGCCAGCAGCCTCACCCCCGGGCAGGGTCGGTACGAGCAGTACTTC. Translation gives CASSLTPGQGRYEQYF.

This clone appeared a few times. The V and J genes are TRBV28 and TRBJ2-7; 11 bases map to TRBD2. Germline V gene data show CDR1 as MDHEN and CDR2 as SYDVKM. This CDR3 is built from 16 residues. Trimming removed 3 bases from V and 4 bases from J; junction bases left unmatched: 8. The CDR3 sequence is CASSLSRLAGPYEQYF. DNA for the CDR3: TGTGCCAGCAGTTTGTCCCGACTAGCGGGACCATACGAGCAGTACTTC.

The rearrangement uses TRBV7-6 and TRBJ1-6; D gene ambiguous. Germline lookup yields CDR1 SGHVS and CDR2 FNYEAQ. This CDR3 is built from 14 residues. The ends were cut back, 0 bases at V and 8 bases at J, with 8 bases in the middle. CDR3 amino acids: CASSLALGDSPLHF. The DNA of the CDR3 is TGTGCCAGCAGCTTAGCGCTGGGTGATTCACCCCTCCACTTT. The variable domain in full, with the rest retrieved from reference TRBV7-6 and TRBJ1-6, is GAGVSQSPRYKVTKRGQDVALRCDPISGHVSLYWYRQALGQGPEFLTYFNYEAQQDKSGLPNDRFSAERPEGSISTLTIQRTEQRDSAMYRCASSLALGDSPLHFGNGTRLTVT.

There are many counts of this clone. The chain joins TRBV11-2 to TRBJ2-7; D not certain. The CDR3 is made up of 11 amino acids. Trimming cost V 3 bases and J 4 bases, with 4 bases left between them. The germline V gene encodes CDR1 SGHAT and CDR2 FQNNGV. CDR3 in DNA: TGTGCCAGCAGCTTCGCTTACGAGCAGTACTTC. As protein: CASSFAYEQYF.

The sample holds a few counts of this clone. The V and J genes are TRBV30 and TRBJ1-2; no reliable D call. Germline lookup yields CDR1 GTSNPN and CDR2 SVGIG (reference sequence). The CDR3 has 13 residues. V shed 3 bases and J shed 0 bases, with 8 bases lying between them. CDR3 in amino acids: CAWRVVANYGYTF. The CDR3, as DNA: TGTGCCTGGAGGGTGGTCGCTAACTATGGCTACACCTTC.

This rearrangement joins TRBV20-1 to TRBJ2-1, with unresolved D. Germline V CDR1 and CDR2: DFQATT, SNEGSKA (reference sequence). This CDR3 contains 10 residues. Trimming left V 5 bases short and J 10 bases short, with 9 bases between. As DNA, the CDR3 is TGCAGTGCTGGCCCCATGGAGCAGTTCTTC. It translates to CSAGPMEQFF.

This chain links TRBV7-2 with TRBJ1-4, with D tentatively TRBD1 (6 bases). CDR3 size: 12 residues. V dropped 5 bases and J dropped 12 bases, with 13 bases sitting between them. Germline values: CDR1 SGHTA, CDR2 FQGNSA. In nucleotides, the CDR3 is TGTGCCAGCAGCCCAGGACGGGGGCAACTGTTTTTT. Protein: CASSPGRGQLFF.

The DNA of the CDR3 is TGTGCCAGCAGCCCCCCGGGGGATTTGAACACTGAAGCTTTCTTT. Encoded protein: CASSPPGDLNTEAFF. The chain joins TRBV5-4 to TRBJ1-1; D perhaps matches TRBD1 (5 bases). The CDR3 consists of 15 residues. CDR1 and CDR2 from the germline V gene are SGHNT and YYREEE (reference sequence). Between the trimmed V and J ends, which lost 4 bases and 0 bases, there was a span of 13 bases.

This clone came up a few times. J is TRBJ2-7 and V is TRBV11-2; 13 bases agree with TRBD2. The CDR3 has 16 residues. Germline trimming cut 5 bases from V and 5 bases from J; bases unmatched to any gene: 9. Germline V lookup: CDR1 SGHAT, CDR2 FQNNGV. The DNA for the CDR3 is TGTGCCAGCAGCACCCGGACTAGCGGGAGAGGAAACGAGCAGTACTTC. Its protein product is CASSTRTSGRGNEQYF.

This clone was recorded a few times. The rearrangement links TRBV28 to TRBJ2-7, with 9 bases that match TRBD1. J lost 4 bases, V lost 6 bases, and 10 bases had no gene match. The CDR3 totals 15 residues. The germline CDR1 and CDR2 sequences are MDHEN and SYDVKM. The CDR3 reads CASRPAGTGRYEQYF. CDR3 bases: TGTGCCAGCAGGCCTGCCGGGACAGGGCGTTACGAGCAGTACTTC.

This clone was picked up a small number of times. This chain joins TRBV30 and TRBJ1-6; 10 bases match TRBD1. The CDR3 runs to 13 residues. J was trimmed by 6 bases and V by 5 bases; bases with no gene match: 1. The germline V gene encodes CDR1 GTSNPN and CDR2 SVGIG (reference sequence). Here the CDR3 DNA reads TGTGCCTGGGACAGGGGGCTTAATTCACCCCTCCACTTT. It is translated as CAWDRGLNSPLHF. Variable domain in full (rest from reference TRBV30 and TRBJ1-6): SQTIHQWPATLVQPVGSPLSLECTVEGTSNPNLYWYRQAAGRGLQLLFYSVGIGQISSEVPQNLSASRPQDRQFILSSKKLLLSDSGFYLCAWDRGLNSPLHFGNGTRLTVT.

The chain is built from TRBV4-1 and TRBJ2-1, with TRBD2 matching over 8 bases. Trimming took 3 bases from V and 15 from J; bases not matched to a gene: 10. The CDR3 sequence is 13 residues long. CDR1 and CDR2 from the germline V gene are MGHRA and YSYEKL. This CDR3 reads CASSQTRLASLFF. The CDR3 nucleotides read TGCGCCAGCAGCCAGACCCGACTAGCGAGTCTGTTCTTC.

The chain uses TRBV9 and TRBJ2-2; TRBD2 aligns across 13 bases. Per the germline V gene, CDR1 is SGDLS and CDR2 is YYNGEE. The CDR3 spans 17 residues. V shed 4 bases, J shed 0 bases, and the junction held 3 bases outside the gene matches. CDR3 in amino acids: CASSTGTSGTNTGELFF. Here the CDR3 DNA reads TGTGCCAGCAGCACCGGGACTAGCGGGACGAACACCGGGGAGCTGTTTTTT.

This clone was detected a few times. The chain carries TRBV2 and TRBJ2-6; TRBD2 agrees at 8 bases. The CDR3 contains 20 residues. Germline CDR1 SNHLY, CDR2 FYNNEI. The junction had 13 bases not matched to a gene; V was cut back by 3 bases and J by 0 bases. The CDR3 region is CASSDSGILAGRSGANVLTF. In DNA, the CDR3 is TGTGCCAGCAGTGATTCGGGAATTCTAGCGGGCCGCTCTGGGGCCAACGTCCTGACTTTC.

The chain has TRBV29-1 and TRBJ2-1; maybe TRBD1 (6 bases). The CDR3 is 13 amino acids. Germline loops: CDR1 SQVTM, CDR2 ANQGSEA. Between the trimmed V and J ends, which lost 5 bases and 5 bases, there was a span of 13 bases. CDR3 DNA sequence: TGCAGCGTTACAGGGAACAGGGACAATGAGCAGTTCTTC. Its protein is CSVTGNRDNEQFF.

This clone was observed a few times. The chain carries TRBV29-1 and TRBJ1-1, with TRBD1 matching over 7 bases. In germline, CDR1 is SQVTM, CDR2 ANQGSEA. J lost 1 base, V lost 5 bases, and 7 bases had no gene match. This CDR3 is 14 amino acids long. The CDR3 reads CSVPTGSANTEAFF. Here the CDR3 DNA reads TGCAGCGTTCCGACAGGGTCGGCGAACACTGAAGCTTTCTTT.

The V call is TRBV7-2, the J call TRBJ2-3, with 9 nucleotides matching TRBD2. There are 16 residues in the CDR3. Germline assignment: CDR1 SGHTA and CDR2 FQGNSA. The V and J ends lost 5 bases and 5 bases, in that order; junction bases with no gene match: 11. CDR3 amino acids: CASSPWVAGARDTQYF. CDR3 sequence (DNA): TGTGCCAGCAGCCCTTGGGTAGCGGGAGCGAGAGATACGCAGTATTTT. Complete variable domain (other parts from reference TRBV7-2 and TRBJ2-3): GAGVSQSPSNKVTEKGKDVELRCDPISGHTALYWYRQSLGQGLEFLIYFQGNSAPDKSGLPSDRFSAERTGGSVSTLTIQRTQQEDSAVYLCASSPWVAGARDTQYFGPGTRLTVL.

There are a few counts of this clone. The sample contains more than one DNA sequence encoding this CDR3. This rearrangement joins TRBV15 to TRBJ1-5, with D unclear. V was clipped by 3 bases and J by 4 bases, with 4 bases between them. Germline V gene lookup returns CDR1 LNHNV and CDR2 YYDKDF (reference sequence). The CDR3 runs to 12 residues. This chain's CDR3 is CATSRDNQPQHF. In DNA form, the CDR3 reads TGTGCCACCAGCAGGGATAATCAGCCCCAGCATTTT.

The chain combines TRBV5-1 with TRBJ2-1; the match to TRBD2 covers 13 bases. The CDR3 has 15 residues. Germline V gene data show CDR1 as SGHRS and CDR2 as YFSETQ. V lost 0 bases to trimming and J lost 9 bases; unmatched junction nucleotides: 3. This CDR3 is CASSLGLAGGSEQFF. CDR3 coding DNA: TGCGCCAGCAGCTTGGGACTAGCGGGAGGTAGTGAGCAGTTCTTC.

The chain employs TRBV7-2 and TRBJ2-6; D unclear. CDR1 is SGHTA and CDR2 is FQGNSA in the germline V gene. The length of the CDR3 is 13 residues. V dropped 6 bases and J dropped 2 bases, with 5 bases sitting between them. The CDR3 DNA is TGTGCCAGCAGGATCGCTGGGGCCAACGTCCTGACTTTC. Protein: CASRIAGANVLTF.

J is TRBJ2-5 and V is TRBV7-7; perhaps TRBD2 as D (5 bases). Trimming took off 1 base at V and 4 bases at J, with 19 bases between the two ends. From germline, CDR1 is SSHAT and CDR2 FNYEAQ (reference sequence). This CDR3 region has 17 residues. The CDR3 DNA sequence: TGTGCCAGCAGCTTAGGGAGCCCCCTCGGTCGGGGAGAGACCCAGTACTTC. Its translation: CASSLGSPLGRGETQYF.

The chain carries TRBV25-1 and TRBJ1-5; the D is unclear. Germline CDR1 is MGHDK and CDR2 is SYGVNS. V was pared by 6 bases and J by 7 bases, with 10 bases between. The CDR3 is 12 amino acids. The DNA of the CDR3 is TGTGCCAGCAGGGAGGGCCGGCAGCCCCAGCATTTT. The encoded protein is CASREGRQPQHF.

The genes are TRBV30 and TRBJ2-3; 13 nucleotides line up with TRBD2. This CDR3 is 16 amino acids long. CDR1 is GTSNPN and CDR2 is SVGIG in the germline V gene (reference sequence). Trimming took 3 bases from V and 6 from J; bases not matched to a gene: 9. The CDR3: CAWRQGLAGSGDTQYF. CDR3 coding DNA: TGTGCCTGGAGGCAGGGACTAGCGGGGTCAGGGGATACGCAGTATTTT.

The rearrangement uses TRBV9 and TRBJ1-3, with no clear D. The CDR3 is made up of 16 amino acids. The V gene's germline CDR1 is SGDLS and CDR2 YYNGEE. V was clipped by 0 bases and J by 0 bases, with 10 bases between them. CDR3: CASSVVAGNSGNTIYF. CDR3 DNA: TGTGCCAGCAGCGTAGTTGCGGGGAACTCTGGAAACACCATATATTTT.